The following is a T cell receptor beta chain sequence with its context. The antigen remains unidentified. This sample was taken from a study of siplizumab effects on memory and regulatory T cells. The CDR3 runs to 17 residues. Per germline, CDR1 KGHSH and CDR2 LQKENI. V lost 1 base and J lost 5, with 20 bases in between. Study conclusions and caveats: Greater diversity than memory cells seemed evident in naive T cells, which also appeared to be major alloresponse contributors.

The method was immunoSEQ multiplex PCR; TCRdb's version includes in-frame clones alone and lacks a portion of them. The profile shows 70,000 to 100,000 clones, approximately 97% of them singletons. The rearrangement links TRBV18 to TRBJ2-5, with D perhaps TRBD2 (6 bases). The sequencing sample was made of naive CD4+ T cells sorted from blood. The source of this sequence is a human donor in good health. The CDR3 nucleotides are TGTGCCAGCTCACCACTTGGGGCCGGGACTGGCGGGGAGACCCAGTACTTC. Residues: CASSPLGAGTGGETQYF.